Below, one T cell receptor beta chain is given with its context. In its sample, this clone was seen a few times. No cognate antigen has been identified for it. Base-call qualities are not available, and no considerably larger clone is one nucleotide away. These data originate in a study of T cells after somatic rescue of genetic block (dated by TCRdb to 2020 to 2021). Background for the entire study: What the study looked at was long-term robustness, specifically in a T-cell system that came about through somatic rescue of a genetic block in T-cell development.

The CDR3 starts with the cysteine, ends with the phenylalanine, and has 16 residues. Kept here is only the CDR3 DNA, which spans 48 bases and is read in frame from base 1. V gives up 6 bases and J gives up 3 bases, and the segment between their germline ends measures 17 bases. From the germline V gene, CDR1 is SNHLY and CDR2 is FYNNEI. Libraries came from the immunoSEQ multiplex PCR assay. Held by TCRdb, this immuneACCESS table contains in-frame sequences only and omits some clones. Under half of the omission traces to an unresolved V gene where checked; the cause of the rest is unknown. The sample table records 13,000 to 15,000 clones; approximately 76% of these occur just once. The leading ten clones occupy more than 13% of the sample.

Sample: peripheral blood mononuclear cells (PBMCs). The chain joins TRBV2 to TRBJ1-4; the D gene is unclear. The origin of this receptor is a boy between 10 and 17 years old. CDR3 loop: CASSVVVGLPNEKLFF. The nucleotides read TGTGCCAGCAGCGTTGTGGTCGGCCTACCTAATGAAAAACTGTTTTTT.